This T cell receptor beta chain was observed in a study of blood T cell repertoires in COVID-19. Overall study context: COVID-19 samples, acute and convalescent, were from the United States, Italy and Spain. Sources were T cells, B-cell-depleted T cells, or PBMCs; the material itself was cDNA or gDNA.

The V and J ends lost 5 bases and 7 bases respectively, with 9 bases between them. The CDR3 extends over 11 amino acids. Per the germline V gene, CDR1 is DFQATT and CDR2 is SNEGSKA (reference sequence). As originally analysed: Estimation of nucleated cell counts was performed using reference gene primer amplification. The assay was immunoSEQ multiplex PCR, and TCRdb's table has in-frame clones only and misses some. That table is the source of V, J and clone size, and D and trimming were worked out from the DNA. This repertoire shows some 130,000 clones, around three quarters found once; its top ten account for roughly 10%.

Sequenced sample: peripheral blood. The chain links TRBV20-1 to TRBJ2-4; perhaps TRBD1 as D (5 bases). The clonotype was recovered from a human donor in a cohort sampled during active COVID-19. This CDR3 is CSAQGPNIQYF. CDR3 coding DNA: TGCAGTGCTCAGGGCCCGAACATTCAGTACTTC.